This T cell receptor (beta chain) emerged from a study of cytomegalovirus exposure and HLA in healthy donors. Study-wide background: Later analysis reported that the 95 to 150 validation repertoires shared the platform of the roughly 630 first-cohort repertoires. Study-level findings and limits: The study flagged some 170 TCR beta chains as cytomegalovirus-associated. Most TCR sequences were rare, but some public TCRs occurred in many donors. Specificity of three CMV-associated chains for CMV antigens was verified in vitro.

Notes on this clone: The target antigen is unknown.

CDR1 and CDR2 from the germline V gene are SGHRS and YFSETQ. The V and J ends lost 4 bases and 2 bases, in that order; junction bases with no gene match: 9. The CDR3 spans 16 residues. Some clones are missing from TCRdb's copy, which holds only in-frame ones; the method was immunoSEQ multiplex PCR. The repertoire includes some 88,000 clones, about 96% of them detected once, and around 0.78% sits in the top ten. Specimen: PBMCs. The sequence came from a young man in good health and CMV-seronegative. This chain links TRBV5-1 with TRBJ2-5, with 9 bases fitting TRBD1. The CDR3 DNA reads TGCGCCAGCAGCCCGACCGCGACAGGGGGACAAGAGACCCAGTACTTC. Its translation: CASSPTATGGQETQYF.